This TCR beta chain stems from a study of CD8 T cells in ankylosing spondylitis. Germline CDR1 MGHRA, CDR2 YSYEKL. This CDR3 region has 17 residues. V lost 0 bases and J lost 1, with 12 bases in between. This clonotype occurred many times. Preparation of TCR beta libraries was done by quantitative 5'-RACE with molecular barcodes. MiXCR, run by TCRdb on the 5' RACE reads, gives a single entry per CDR3 protein. The sample holds fewer than 250,000 distinct CDR3 sequences; about 10% are singletons and the top ten take about 3%. This TCR came from a male donor with ankylosing spondylitis or in good health (not recorded which). The genes are TRBV4-1 and TRBJ2-2, with D tentatively TRBD1 (5 bases). Sequencing used blood, either unsorted or a sorted T cell fraction (not recorded which). CDR3 bases: TGCGCCAGCAGCCAAGATCGAACAGGCTTGAACACCGGGGAGCTGTTTTTT. This translates into CASSQDRTGLNTGELFF.